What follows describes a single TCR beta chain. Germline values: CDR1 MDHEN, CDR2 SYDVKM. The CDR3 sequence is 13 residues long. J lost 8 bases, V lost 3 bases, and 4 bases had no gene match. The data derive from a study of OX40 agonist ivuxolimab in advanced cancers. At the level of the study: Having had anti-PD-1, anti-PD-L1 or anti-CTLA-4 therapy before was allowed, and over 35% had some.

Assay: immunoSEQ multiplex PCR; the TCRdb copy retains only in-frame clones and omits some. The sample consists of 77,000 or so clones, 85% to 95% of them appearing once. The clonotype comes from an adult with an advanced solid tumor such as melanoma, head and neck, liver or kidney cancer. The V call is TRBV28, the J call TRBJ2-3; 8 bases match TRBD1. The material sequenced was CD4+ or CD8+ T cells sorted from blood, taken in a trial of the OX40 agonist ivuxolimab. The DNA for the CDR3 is TGTGCCAGCAGTTTGGGGACAGGTGTTACGCAGTATTTT. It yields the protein CASSLGTGVTQYF. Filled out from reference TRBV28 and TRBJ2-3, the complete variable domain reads DVKVTQSSRYLVKRTGEKVFLECVQDMDHENMFWYRQDPGLGLRLIYFSYDVKMKEKGDIPEGYSVSREKKERFSLILESASTNQTSMYLCASSLGTGVTQYFGPGTRLTVL.